This TCR beta chain emerged from a study of Ad26.COV2.S vaccination and SARS-CoV-2 variants. Overall study results and limits: Substantial breadth in spike-specific CD8+ and CD4+ T cell responses was reportedly seen after vaccination. Breadth measured for non-spike TCRs was similar across vaccine and placebo recipients.

In regard to this clone: Its antigen is still unknown.

Assay used: immunoSEQ multiplex PCR; TCRdb lists only in-frame clones, some missing. The data show about 350,000 clones, about 91% seen once. CDR1 and CDR2 (germline): SEHNR, FQNEAQ (reference sequence). With 5 bases clipped from V and 7 bases from J, the junction kept 6 bases outside the gene matches. The CDR3 length is 14 residues. Specimen: peripheral blood, collected after recovery from COVID-19. The receptor comes from a human donor who had recovered from COVID-19. The chain employs TRBV7-9 and TRBJ1-2; 11 bases are shared with TRBD1. The CDR3 reads CASSVGQGAFGYTF. DNA for the CDR3: TGTGCCAGCAGCGTTGGACAGGGGGCCTTTGGCTACACCTTC.